The rows below give T cell receptor beta chains drawn from one sample of a study of blood T cell repertoires in COVID-19. Sequencing used immunoSEQ multiplex PCR; TCRdb keeps in-frame clones, though not all of them. This table has 40,000 or so clones, 79% appearing once. The material sequenced was peripheral blood. Receptor source: a man in his 70s with acute or convalescent COVID-19. Each CDR3 is given with its conserved first and last residue. The D gene is left open where the match is weak. Expanded clones get a size class; other rows say once, few or many, or leave the size out.

d_gene	v_gene	abundance	j_gene	CDR3nt	CDR3aa
-	TRBV18	-	TRBJ1-6	TGTGCCAGCTCACCACAGACAGGCGATAATTCACCCCTCCACTTT	CASSPQTGDNSPLHF
TRBD1	TRBV7-2	-	TRBJ1-1	TGTGCCAGCAGCTTACTCTCGACAGGGGGCACTGAAGCTTTCTTT	CASSLLSTGGTEAFF
TRBD1	TRBV7-9	-	TRBJ2-2	TGTGCCAGCAGCACGGGACAGGCAGCGAACACCGGGGAGCTGTTTTTT	CASSTGQAANTGELFF
TRBD2	TRBV11-2	-	TRBJ2-5	TGTGCCAGCAGCTTAGTTATCTCTAGCGGGAGACAAGAGACCCAGTACTTC	CASSLVISSGRQETQYF
TRBD1	TRBV7-2	-	TRBJ2-2	TGTGCCAGCAGCTTAGTACCGGACAGGGTGAACACCGGGGAGCTGTTTTTT	CASSLVPDRVNTGELFF
-	TRBV11-2	-	TRBJ2-7	TGTGCCAGCAGCTTAGCGTTTTCTAGCGATTACTCCTACGAGCAGTACTTC	CASSLAFSSDYSYEQYF
TRBD2	TRBV5-1	-	TRBJ2-7	TGCGCCAGTATGGTAGCGGGAGGGGACGAGCAGTACTTC	CASMVAGGDEQYF
TRBD1	TRBV4-1	-	TRBJ2-2	TGCGCCAGCGCCAGGACAGGCACCGGGGAGCTGTTTTTT	CASARTGTGELFF
-	TRBV24-1	-	TRBJ2-2	TGTGCCACCAGTGATCCCGGACTATCCGCGAACACCGGGGAGCTGTTTTTT	CATSDPGLSANTGELFF
TRBD1	TRBV29-1	-	TRBJ1-2	TGCAGCGTAGAGACAGGGGACTATGGCTACACCTTC	CSVETGDYGYTF
-	TRBV21-1	-	TRBJ1-5	TGTGCCAGCAGCAAAGACGCAGGGTTGAGCAATCAGCCCCAGCATTTT	CASSKDAGLSNQPQHF
-	TRBV7-9	-	TRBJ1-1	TGTGCCAGCAGCCCCTTCGGGGGGGGCACTGAAGCTTTCTTT	CASSPFGGGTEAFF
TRBD1	TRBV28	-	TRBJ1-4	TGTGCCAGCAGCAACAGGGGGCTAAGGGAAAAACTGTTTTTT	CASSNRGLREKLFF
-	TRBV6-5	-	TRBJ1-1	TGTGCCAGCACTTTGTATGGGCCAAACACTGAAGCTTTCTTT	CASTLYGPNTEAFF
TRBD1	TRBV6-5	-	TRBJ1-1	TGTGCCAGCAGTACCCTCGGGACAGGGGCGGCTGAAGCTTTCTTT	CASSTLGTGAAEAFF
-	TRBV6-1	-	TRBJ1-2	TGTGCCAGCAGTGAATGGAGTAGTCCGGCCGGCTACATCTTC	CASSEWSSPAGYIF
-	TRBV20-1	once	TRBJ1-2	TGCAGTGTTGACAGGTACTATGGCTACACCTTC	CSVDRYYGYTF
TRBD2	TRBV7-3	medium-sized	TRBJ2-1	TGTGCCAGCAGCCCGGTAGCGGGAGGTTTGAATGAGCAGTTCTTC	CASSPVAGGLNEQFF
TRBD2	TRBV4-1	-	TRBJ2-7	TGCGCCAGCAGCACTGGGACTAGCGGGAGGCCCGGGCCTAGGGAGCAGTACTTC	CASSTGTSGRPGPREQYF
-	TRBV7-2	-	TRBJ1-1	TGTGCCAGCAGCTCTGGACAAGGGGGTGAAGCTTTCTTT	CASSSGQGGEAFF